What follows are 19 T cell receptor beta chains derived from one specimen sequenced in a study of T cell responses to AZD1222 COVID-19 vaccine. Sequencing was performed with immunoSEQ multiplex PCR; in TCRdb, only in-frame clones are kept and a portion is missing. The sample shows 150,000 to 200,000 clones, 75% to 90% of them seen only once. The sequencing used peripheral blood, collected on day 0 of AZD1222 vaccination. Receptors were obtained from an adult in good health.

The chain recombines TRBV9 with TRBJ2-7; D uncertain. V gave up 0 bases and J gave up 4 bases, with 11 bases separating them. Germline assignment: CDR1 SGDLS and CDR2 YYNGEE. The CDR3 runs to 14 residues. The DNA for the CDR3 is TGTGCCAGCAGCGTAGACGTGGGCCAATACGAGCAGTACTTC. It specifies CASSVDVGQYEQYF.

The rearrangement joins TRBV3-1 (or the pseudogene TRBV3-2) to TRBJ2-7, with D perhaps matching TRBD2 (6 bases). V lost 3 bases and J 3 bases, leaving 6 bases between the germline ends. The V gene's germline CDR1 is LGHDT and CDR2 YNNKEL (reference sequence). This CDR3 comprises 12 residues. The CDR3 reads CASSQDYYEQYF. In nucleotides, the CDR3 is TGTGCCAGCAGCCAGGACTACTACGAGCAGTACTTC.

This clone has a handful of counts. The rearrangement links TRBV5-5 to TRBJ1-6, with 12 bases matching TRBD1. The trim removed 3 bases at V and 8 bases at J, leaving 9 bases unmatched. This CDR3 spans 17 amino acids. Germline V gives CDR1 SGHKS, CDR2 YYEKEE (reference sequence). The chain's CDR3 is CASSSTGTGGPDSPLHF. The CDR3 DNA reads TGTGCCAGCAGCTCCACCGGGACAGGGGGCCCAGATTCACCCCTCCACTTT.

This chain connects TRBV30 to TRBJ2-7; 12 bases line up with TRBD1. The CDR3 totals 15 residues. Looked up from germline, CDR1 is GTSNPN and CDR2 is SVGIG (reference sequence). J was trimmed by 4 bases and V by 8 bases; bases with no gene match: 12. This CDR3 is CAVRDRGRGGYEQYF. The DNA for the CDR3 is TGTGCCGTCCGGGACAGGGGGCGTGGGGGTTACGAGCAGTACTTC.

The genes are TRBV6-5 and TRBJ2-7; 7 positions match TRBD2. V was clipped by 0 bases and J by 2 bases; unmatched bases: 7. Germline CDR1 and CDR2: MNHEY and SVGAGI. This CDR3 contains 16 residues. DNA of the CDR3: TGTGCCAGCAGTTACTCATCGGCCAGCGGGACCTACGAGCAGTACTTC. This encodes CASSYSSASGTYEQYF.

The chain combines TRBV5-4 with TRBJ2-7, with D possibly matching TRBD2 (6 bases). The V end lost 0 bases, the J end lost 7 bases, and 11 bases lay between the germline ends. CDR1 SGHNT and CDR2 YYREEE come from the germline V gene (reference sequence). There are 13 residues in the CDR3. DNA for the CDR3: TGTGCCAGCAGCTTGGGAGCGCGGGGTGAGCAGTACTTC. Its protein is CASSLGARGEQYF.

This clone has a single count. The gene calls are TRBV30 and TRBJ1-6, with D hard to call. In germline, CDR1 is GTSNPN, CDR2 SVGIG (reference sequence). This CDR3 is built from 18 residues. V lost 5 bases to trimming and J lost 0 bases, with 20 bases between them. The CDR3 bases are TGTGCCTGGGGCCGGGATAGGAGTAATGGCTCCTATAATTCACCCCTCCACTTT. It specifies CAWGRDRSNGSYNSPLHF.

A remark on this clone: Since a much larger clone is just one base distant, this may be a read error. The chain has TRBV14 and TRBJ2-2, with D unclear. Germline V gene sequence: CDR1 SGHDN, CDR2 FVKESK. V dropped 0 bases and J dropped 7 bases, with 6 bases sitting between them. This CDR3 is built from 13 residues. The CDR3 DNA reads as TGTGCCAGCAGCCAAGATCTTGGCGGGGAGCTGTTTTTT. This gives the protein CASSQDLGGELFF.

This chain joins TRBV6-6 and TRBJ2-7, with a tentative D call TRBD1 (5 bases). Trimming pared 8 bases from V and 5 bases from J, leaving 10 bases between. This CDR3 is built from 11 residues. Germline CDR1 reads MNHNY; CDR2 reads SVGAGI (reference sequence). CDR3 loop: CASQGSHEQYF. The CDR3 DNA sequence: TGTGCCAGCCAGGGTTCCCACGAGCAGTACTTC.

The genes are TRBV4-2 and TRBJ2-6; no reliable D call. The germline V gene encodes CDR1 LGHNA and CDR2 YNFKEQ. The CDR3 consists of 14 residues. Trimming removed 4 bases at V and 0 bases at J, with 4 bases between. The chain's CDR3 is CASSRSSGANVLTF. In DNA form, the CDR3 reads TGTGCCAGCAGCCGCTCCTCTGGGGCCAACGTCCTGACTTTC.

This clone was counted once. The rearrangement links TRBV5-1 to TRBJ1-2; 7 bases map to TRBD1. Germline values: CDR1 SGHRS, CDR2 YFSETQ. The CDR3 is 15 residues long. V lost 3 bases, J lost 4 bases, and 9 bases stayed unmatched. The CDR3 is CASSWGAGDSYGYTF. CDR3 sequence (DNA): TGCGCCAGCAGCTGGGGGGCAGGGGACAGCTATGGCTACACCTTC.

The rearrangement joins TRBV3-1 (or the pseudogene TRBV3-2) to TRBJ1-1; D unresolved. From germline, CDR1 is LGHDT and CDR2 YNNKEL (reference sequence). V was trimmed by 4 bases and J by 6 bases, leaving 15 bases between them. CDR3 length equals 14 residues. The CDR3 DNA reads as TGTGCCAGCAGCCGAACGGAAACCCGTGCTGAAGCTTTCTTT. It yields the protein CASSRTETRAEAFF.

The chain links TRBV5-1 to TRBJ1-2, with 8 bases aligning to TRBD1. Trimming took 6 bases from V and 6 from J; bases not matched to a gene: 7. CDR3 length equals 13 residues. The V gene's germline CDR1 is SGHRS and CDR2 YFSETQ. CDR3 sequence (DNA): TGCGCCAGCACGCAGGGGGCGGACCATGGCTACACCTTC. Amino acids: CASTQGADHGYTF.

CDR3 nucleotides: TGTGCCAGCAGCTCACAGGGAGGTCGTGAAAAACTGTTTTTT. Translated: CASSSQGGREKLFF. The V gene is TRBV27, the J gene TRBJ1-4; possibly TRBD1 for D (6 bases). The CDR3 is 14 amino acids. In germline, CDR1 is MNHEY, CDR2 SMNVEV (reference sequence). V was cut by 6 bases and J by 7 bases, with 15 bases left in between.

This clone was seen once. The chain joins TRBV15 to TRBJ2-1; 12 bases map to TRBD2. CDR1 is LNHNV, CDR2 YYDKDF, per germline (reference sequence). J lost 4 bases, V lost 3 bases, and 4 bases had no gene match. The CDR3 runs 16 residues. The CDR3 DNA is TGTGCCACCAGCAGTGCTAGCGGGAGGGTGTACAATGAGCAGTTCTTC. Protein: CATSSASGRVYNEQFF.

Remarks on this clone: The junction and the germline gene differ at one end; a read error may be behind it. The chain joins TRBV10-2 to TRBJ1-2; 9 positions match TRBD1. CDR3 length equals 13 residues. Germline V gene data show CDR1 as WSHSY and CDR2 as SAAADI. CDR3 coding DNA: TGCGCCCGCAGAGGACAGGGGAATTTTGGCTACACCTTC. Its protein is CARRGQGNFGYTF.

The V gene is TRBV24-1, the J gene TRBJ2-1; 12 bases fit TRBD2. V shed 1 base and J 12 bases; nucleotides not matched to a gene: 3. The V gene's germline CDR1 is KGHDR and CDR2 SFDVKD. This CDR3 contains 14 residues. Here the CDR3 DNA reads TGTGCCACCAGTGATTTCCCACTAGCGGGAGGGCAGTTCTTC. Translation: CATSDFPLAGGQFF.

The CDR3 DNA sequence: TGTGCCAGCAGCTTAGAGTACGCCGGGGTTGAGCAGTTCTTC. It is translated as CASSLEYAGVEQFF. The chain recombines TRBV7-8 with TRBJ2-1, with a possible D match to TRBD2 (5 bases). Deletions cut 1 base from V and 9 bases from J, with 13 bases between. The CDR3 length is 14 residues. Germline V gives CDR1 SGHVS, CDR2 FQNEAQ.

This sequence joins TRBV15 and TRBJ1-2; D remains unclear. Trimming removed 0 bases at V and 7 bases at J, with 9 bases between. Germline V gene sequence: CDR1 LNHNV, CDR2 YYDKDF (reference sequence). The CDR3 runs to 13 residues. This chain's CDR3 is CATSREPLGGYTF. In nucleotides, the CDR3 is TGTGCCACCAGCAGAGAACCTTTAGGTGGCTACACCTTC.